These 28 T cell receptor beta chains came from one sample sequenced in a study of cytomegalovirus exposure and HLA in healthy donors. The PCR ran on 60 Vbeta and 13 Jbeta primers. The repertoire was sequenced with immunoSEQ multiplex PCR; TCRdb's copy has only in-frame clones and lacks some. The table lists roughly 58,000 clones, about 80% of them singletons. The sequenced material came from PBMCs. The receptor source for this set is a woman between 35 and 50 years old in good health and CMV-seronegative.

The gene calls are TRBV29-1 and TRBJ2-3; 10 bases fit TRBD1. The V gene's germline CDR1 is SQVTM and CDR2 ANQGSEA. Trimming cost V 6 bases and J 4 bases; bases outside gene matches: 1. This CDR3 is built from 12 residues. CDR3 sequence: CSVGTGADTQYF. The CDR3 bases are TGCAGCGTGGGGACAGGGGCAGATACGCAGTATTTT.

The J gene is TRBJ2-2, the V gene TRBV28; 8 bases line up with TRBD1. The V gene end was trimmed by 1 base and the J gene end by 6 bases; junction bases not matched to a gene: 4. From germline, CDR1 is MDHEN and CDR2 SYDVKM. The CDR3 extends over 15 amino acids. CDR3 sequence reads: CASSLYDRGSGELFF. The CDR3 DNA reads TGTGCCAGCAGTTTATACGACAGGGGATCCGGGGAGCTGTTTTTT.

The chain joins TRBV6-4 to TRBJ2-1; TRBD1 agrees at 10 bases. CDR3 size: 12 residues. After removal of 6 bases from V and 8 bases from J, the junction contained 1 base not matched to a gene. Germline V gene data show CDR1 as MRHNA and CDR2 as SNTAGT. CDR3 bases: TGTGCCAGCAGGGGGACAGGGGATGAGCAGTTCTTC. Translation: CASRGTGDEQFF.

The CDR3 sequence: CASSPDSEFTEAFF. CDR3 nucleotides: TGTGCCAGCTCACCCGACAGCGAGTTCACTGAAGCTTTCTTT. The chain has TRBV18 and TRBJ1-1; D might be TRBD1 (5 bases). This CDR3 comprises 14 residues. Germline CDR1 KGHSH, CDR2 LQKENI. With 3 bases removed from V and 4 bases from J, the gap between germline ends came to 12 bases.

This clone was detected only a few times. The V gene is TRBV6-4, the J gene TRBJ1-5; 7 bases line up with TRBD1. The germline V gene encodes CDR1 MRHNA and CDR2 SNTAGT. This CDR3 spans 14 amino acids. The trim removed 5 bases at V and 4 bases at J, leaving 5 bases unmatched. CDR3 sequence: CASSPTGENQPQHF. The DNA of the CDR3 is TGTGCCAGCAGTCCAACAGGGGAAAATCAGCCCCAGCATTTT.

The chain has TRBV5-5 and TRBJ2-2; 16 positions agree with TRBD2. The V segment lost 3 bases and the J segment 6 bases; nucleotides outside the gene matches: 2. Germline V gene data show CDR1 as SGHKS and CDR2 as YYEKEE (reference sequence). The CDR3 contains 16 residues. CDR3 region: CASSSGLAGGPGELFF. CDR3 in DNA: TGTGCCAGCAGCTCGGGACTAGCGGGAGGGCCCGGGGAGCTGTTTTTT.

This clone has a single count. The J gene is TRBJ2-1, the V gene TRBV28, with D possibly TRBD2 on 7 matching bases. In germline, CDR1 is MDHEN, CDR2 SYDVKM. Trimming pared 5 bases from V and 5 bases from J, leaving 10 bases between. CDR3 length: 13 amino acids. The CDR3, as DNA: TGTGCCAGCAGTCGCGGGGGCAACAATGAGCAGTTCTTC. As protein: CASSRGGNNEQFF.

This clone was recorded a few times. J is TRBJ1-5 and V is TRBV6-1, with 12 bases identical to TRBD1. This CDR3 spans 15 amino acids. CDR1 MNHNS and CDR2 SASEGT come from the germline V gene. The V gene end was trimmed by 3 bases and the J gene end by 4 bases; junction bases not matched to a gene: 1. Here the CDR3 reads CASSEGQGANQPQHF. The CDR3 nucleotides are TGTGCCAGCAGTGAGGGACAGGGGGCGAATCAGCCCCAGCATTTT.

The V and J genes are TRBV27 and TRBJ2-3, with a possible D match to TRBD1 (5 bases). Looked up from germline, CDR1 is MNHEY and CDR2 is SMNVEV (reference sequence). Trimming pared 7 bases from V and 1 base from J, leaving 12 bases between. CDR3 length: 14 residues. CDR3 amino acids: CASMNLGRTDTQYF. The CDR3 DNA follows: TGTGCCAGCATGAACCTGGGGCGCACAGATACGCAGTATTTT.

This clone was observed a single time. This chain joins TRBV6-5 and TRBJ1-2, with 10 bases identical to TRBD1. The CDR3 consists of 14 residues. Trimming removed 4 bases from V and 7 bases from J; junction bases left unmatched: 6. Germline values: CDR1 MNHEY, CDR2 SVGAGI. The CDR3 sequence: CASSLDRGLGGYTF. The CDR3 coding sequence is TGTGCCAGCAGTTTAGACAGGGGGCTCGGTGGCTACACCTTC.

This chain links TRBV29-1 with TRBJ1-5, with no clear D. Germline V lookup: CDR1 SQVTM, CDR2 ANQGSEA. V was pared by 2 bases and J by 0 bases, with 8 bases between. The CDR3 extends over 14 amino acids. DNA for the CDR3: TGCAGCGTTGAAACCGGTAATAGCAATCAGCCCCAGCATTTT. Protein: CSVETGNSNQPQHF. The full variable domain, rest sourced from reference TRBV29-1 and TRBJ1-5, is SAVISQKPSRDICQRGTSLTIQCQVDSQVTMMFWYRQQPGQSLTLIATANQGSEATYESGFVIDKFPISRPNLTFSTLTVSNMSPEDSSIYLCSVETGNSNQPQHFGDGTRLSIL.

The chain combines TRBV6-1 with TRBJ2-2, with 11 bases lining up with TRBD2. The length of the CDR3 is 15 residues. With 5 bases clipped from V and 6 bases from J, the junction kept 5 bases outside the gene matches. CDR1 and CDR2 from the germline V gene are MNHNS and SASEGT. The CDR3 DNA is TGTGCCAGCAGTACAACTAGCGGGAGTGCCGGGGAGCTGTTTTTT. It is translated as CASSTTSGSAGELFF.

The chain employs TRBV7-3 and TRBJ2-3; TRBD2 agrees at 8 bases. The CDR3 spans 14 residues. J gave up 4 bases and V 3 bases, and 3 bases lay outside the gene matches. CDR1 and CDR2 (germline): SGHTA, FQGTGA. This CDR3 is CASSFGGRSDTQYF. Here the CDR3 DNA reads TGTGCCAGCAGCTTCGGCGGGAGGTCAGATACGCAGTATTTT.

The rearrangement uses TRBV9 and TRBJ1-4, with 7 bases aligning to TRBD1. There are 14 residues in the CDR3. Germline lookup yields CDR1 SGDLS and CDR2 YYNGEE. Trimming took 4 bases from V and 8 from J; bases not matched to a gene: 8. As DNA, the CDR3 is TGTGCCAGCAGCCAGGGACAGAAGGGCGAAAAACTGTTTTTT. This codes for CASSQGQKGEKLFF.

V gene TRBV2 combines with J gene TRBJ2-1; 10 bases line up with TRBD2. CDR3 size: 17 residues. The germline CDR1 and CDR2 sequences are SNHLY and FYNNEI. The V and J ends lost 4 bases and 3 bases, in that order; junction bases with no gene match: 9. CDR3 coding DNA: TGTGCCAGCAGTGGAGTGGCTAGCGGGAGCGACTACAATGAGCAGTTCTTC. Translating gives CASSGVASGSDYNEQFF.

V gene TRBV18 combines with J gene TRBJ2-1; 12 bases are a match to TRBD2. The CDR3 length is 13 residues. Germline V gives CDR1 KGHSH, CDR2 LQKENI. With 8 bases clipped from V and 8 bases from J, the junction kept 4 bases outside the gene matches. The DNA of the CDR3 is TGTGCCAGCGCTAGCGGGAGGGTCGATGAGCAGTTCTTC. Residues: CASASGRVDEQFF.

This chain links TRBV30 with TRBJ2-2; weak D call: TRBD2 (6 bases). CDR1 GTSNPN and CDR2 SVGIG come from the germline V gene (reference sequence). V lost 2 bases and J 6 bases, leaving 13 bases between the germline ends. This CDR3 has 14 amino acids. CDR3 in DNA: TGTGCCTGGAGTATAGGGACTGGAGCCGGGGAGCTGTTTTTT. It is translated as CAWSIGTGAGELFF. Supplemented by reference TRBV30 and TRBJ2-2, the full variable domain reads SQTIHQWPATLVQPVGSPLSLECTVEGTSNPNLYWYRQAAGRGLQLLFYSVGIGQISSEVPQNLSASRPQDRQFILSSKKLLLSDSGFYLCAWSIGTGAGELFFGEGSRLTVL.

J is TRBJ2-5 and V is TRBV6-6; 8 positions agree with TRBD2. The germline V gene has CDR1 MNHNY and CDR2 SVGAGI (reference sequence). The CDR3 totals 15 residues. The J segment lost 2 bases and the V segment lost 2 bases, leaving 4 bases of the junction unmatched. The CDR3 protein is CASSYGREGQETQYF. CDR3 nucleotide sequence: TGTGCCAGCAGTTACGGCCGGGAGGGGCAAGAGACCCAGTACTTC.

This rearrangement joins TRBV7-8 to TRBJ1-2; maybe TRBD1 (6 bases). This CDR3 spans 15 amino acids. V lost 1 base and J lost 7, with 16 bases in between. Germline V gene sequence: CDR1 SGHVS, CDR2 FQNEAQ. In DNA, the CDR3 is TGTGCCAGCAGCTTAGAATCCCGGGACAATTCTGGCTACACCTTC. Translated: CASSLESRDNSGYTF.

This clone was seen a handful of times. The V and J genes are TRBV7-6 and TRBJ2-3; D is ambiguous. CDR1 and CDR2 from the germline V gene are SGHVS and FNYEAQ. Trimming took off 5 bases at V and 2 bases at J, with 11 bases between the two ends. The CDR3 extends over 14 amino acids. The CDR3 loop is CASSASGHTDTQYF. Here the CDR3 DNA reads TGTGCCAGCAGCGCCAGTGGTCACACAGATACGCAGTATTTT. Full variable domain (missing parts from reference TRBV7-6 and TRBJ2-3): GAGVSQSPRYKVTKRGQDVALRCDPISGHVSLYWYRQALGQGPEFLTYFNYEAQQDKSGLPNDRFSAERPEGSISTLTIQRTEQRDSAMYRCASSASGHTDTQYFGPGTRLTVL.

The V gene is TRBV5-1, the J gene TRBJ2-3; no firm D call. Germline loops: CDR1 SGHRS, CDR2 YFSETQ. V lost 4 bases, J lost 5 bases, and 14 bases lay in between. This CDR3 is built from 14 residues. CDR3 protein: CASSIPGLGDTQYF. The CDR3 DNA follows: TGCGCCAGCAGCATACCCGGCCTAGGAGATACGCAGTATTTT.

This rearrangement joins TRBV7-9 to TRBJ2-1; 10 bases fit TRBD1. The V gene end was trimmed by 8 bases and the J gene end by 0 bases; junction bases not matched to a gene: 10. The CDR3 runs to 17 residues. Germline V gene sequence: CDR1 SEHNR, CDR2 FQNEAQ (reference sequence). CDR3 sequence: CASGGTGAESSYNEQFF. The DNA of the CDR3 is TGTGCCAGCGGCGGGACAGGGGCGGAAAGCTCCTACAATGAGCAGTTCTTC.

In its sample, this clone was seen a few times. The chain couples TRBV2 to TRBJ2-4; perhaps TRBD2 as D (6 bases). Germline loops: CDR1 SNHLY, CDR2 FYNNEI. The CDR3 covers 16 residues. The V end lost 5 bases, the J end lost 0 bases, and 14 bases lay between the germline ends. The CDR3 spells CASSLQRVLAKNIQYF. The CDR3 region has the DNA TGTGCCAGCAGTCTCCAGCGGGTTCTAGCCAAAAACATTCAGTACTTC.

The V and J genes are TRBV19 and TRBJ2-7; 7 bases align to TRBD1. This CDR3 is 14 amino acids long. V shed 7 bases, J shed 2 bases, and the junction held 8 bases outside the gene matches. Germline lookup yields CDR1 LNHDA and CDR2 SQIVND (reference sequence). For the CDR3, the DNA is TGTGCCAGTACCGAGGGACAGCCCCCCTACGAGCAGTACTTC. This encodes CASTEGQPPYEQYF.

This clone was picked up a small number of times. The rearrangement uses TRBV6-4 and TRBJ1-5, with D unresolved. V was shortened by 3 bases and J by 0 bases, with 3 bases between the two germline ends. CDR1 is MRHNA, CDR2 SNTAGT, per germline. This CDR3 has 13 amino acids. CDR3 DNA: TGTGCCAGCAGTGAGTATAGCAATCAGCCCCAGCATTTT. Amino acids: CASSEYSNQPQHF.

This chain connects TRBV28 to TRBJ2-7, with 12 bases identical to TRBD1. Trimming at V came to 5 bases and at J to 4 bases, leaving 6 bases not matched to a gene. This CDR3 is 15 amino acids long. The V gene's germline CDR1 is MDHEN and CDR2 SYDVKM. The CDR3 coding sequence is TGTGCCAGCAGTGGGGGGACAGGGGGCTGGTACGAGCAGTACTTC. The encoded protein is CASSGGTGGWYEQYF.

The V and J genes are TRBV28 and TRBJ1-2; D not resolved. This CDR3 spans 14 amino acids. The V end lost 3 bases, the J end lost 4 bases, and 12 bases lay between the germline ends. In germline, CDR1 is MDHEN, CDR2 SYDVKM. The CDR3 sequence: CASSLSQVSYGYTF. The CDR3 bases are TGTGCCAGCAGTTTGTCCCAGGTTAGCTATGGCTACACCTTC.

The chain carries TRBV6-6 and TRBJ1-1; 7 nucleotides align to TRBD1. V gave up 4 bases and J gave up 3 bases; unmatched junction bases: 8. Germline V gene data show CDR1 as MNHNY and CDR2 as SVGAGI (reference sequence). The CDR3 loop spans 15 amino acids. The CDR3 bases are TGTGCCAGCAGTTCCCAAGGGACAGCGGACACTGAAGCTTTCTTT. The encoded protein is CASSSQGTADTEAFF.